These T cell receptor beta chains were read from a single sample in a study of cytomegalovirus exposure and HLA in healthy donors. The table came from immunoSEQ multiplex PCR; TCRdb's copy has only in-frame clones and leaves some out. Here the sample spans roughly 100,000 clones, 78% being singletons. Sequenced material: PBMCs. These receptors were collected from a woman aged 60-75 years in good health and CMV-seronegative. Both conserved end residues are part of each CDR3. The D gene is left open where the match is weak. Size is omitted from some rows. Given values are once, few, many or a class for expanded clones.

j_call d_call clone_size cdr3_length v_call cdr3_nt cdr3_aa
TRBJ1-1 TRBD1 . 14 TRBV7-2 TGTGCCAGCAGCTCTACAGGGGGCTGGACTGAAGCTTTCTTT CASSSTGGWTEAFF
TRBJ1-5 . . 14 TRBV19 TGTGCCAGTAGATTTACAGGAGTTGGTCAGCCCCAGCATTTT CASRFTGVGQPQHF
TRBJ1-5 . . 14 TRBV19 TGTGCCAGTACCATGGGGGGTAGCAATCAGCCCCAGCATTTT CASTMGGSNQPQHF
TRBJ1-3 TRBD1 few 15 TRBV5-1 TGCGCCAGCAGCATCGGGACAGCCTCTGGAAACACCATATATTTT CASSIGTASGNTIYF
TRBJ2-7 . . 14 TRBV7-2 TGTGCCAGCAGCTTAGACGGGGGTCAATACGAGCAGTACTTC CASSLDGGQYEQYF
TRBJ1-2 TRBD1 . 17 TRBV5-5 TGTGCCAGCAGCTTGGGGTCTTTAGCGGGACAGCGCTATGGCTACACCTTC CASSLGSLAGQRYGYTF
TRBJ2-7 TRBD2 . 15 TRBV5-6 TGTGCCAGCAGCGCCTGGACTAGCGGGCTGTACGAGCAGTACTTC CASSAWTSGLYEQYF
TRBJ2-7 TRBD1 . 14 TRBV6-5 TGTGCCAGCAGTGCGATCGACAGGGTATACGAGCAGTACTTC CASSAIDRVYEQYF
TRBJ2-7 TRBD1 . 16 TRBV6-5 TGTGCCAGCAGTTACAAAAAACGGGACAGGGACCACGAGCAGTACTTC CASSYKKRDRDHEQYF
TRBJ2-7 TRBD1 . 14 TRBV7-6 TGTGCCAGCAGCTTAGAGACAGGGGGCTACGAGCAGTACTTC CASSLETGGYEQYF
TRBJ2-1 . . 13 TRBV30 TGTGCCTGGAGTGTACAGGGTGGGCGGGTTCAGTTCTTC CAWSVQGGRVQFF
TRBJ2-2 TRBD2 . 17 TRBV9 TGTGCCAGCAGCCCAGGACTAGCGGGGGCTAACACCGGGGAGCTGTTTTTT CASSPGLAGANTGELFF
TRBJ2-5 TRBD2 once 16 TRBV28 TGTGCCAGCAGTTATCCGGGACTAGCGACGAAAGAGACCCAGTACTTC CASSYPGLATKETQYF
TRBJ1-1 . few 15 TRBV7-6 TGTGCCAGCAGCAAAGGAGGGGTAAGGGGCACTGAAGCTTTCTTT CASSKGGVRGTEAFF
TRBJ1-5 TRBD1 . 15 TRBV7-8 TGTGCCAGCAGCGCAGGGACAGGGGGAAATCAGCCCCAGCATTTT CASSAGTGGNQPQHF
TRBJ1-2 . . 15 TRBV19 TGTGCCAGTAGCAACGATGCGGGGCCTAGCTATGGCTACACCTTC CASSNDAGPSYGYTF
TRBJ1-2 . . 12 TRBV28 TGTGCCAGCAGTCCGGATGGAGGCGGCTACACCTTC CASSPDGGGYTF
TRBJ1-1 . . 14 TRBV4-3 TGCGCCAGCAGCCAAGGGGAGGGGGGGCGGTCTGCTTTCTTT CASSQGEGGRSAFF
TRBJ1-2 . . 14 TRBV25-1 TGTGCCAGCAGTCCCCAGGAGGGTTACTATGGCTACACCTTC CASSPQEGYYGYTF
TRBJ2-1 TRBD2 . 15 TRBV5-6 TGTGCCAGCAGCTTGGCCGGGACTAGATGGAATGAGCAGTTCTTC CASSLAGTRWNEQFF
TRBJ1-1 . . 15 TRBV5-1 TGCGCCAGCAGCTTGGTCGGACAAAGCAACACTGAAGCTTTCTTT CASSLVGQSNTEAFF
TRBJ1-3 TRBD1 . 15 TRBV7-2 TGTGCCAGCAGCCGGGACAGACCCTCTGGAAACACCATATATTTT CASSRDRPSGNTIYF
TRBJ2-4 TRBD1 . 12 TRBV30 TGTGCCGGGACAGGGGGCGAAAACATTCAGTACTTC CAGTGGENIQYF
TRBJ2-1 . . 16 TRBV7-2 TGTGCCAGCAGCCAAAAGACAGGCCCTAGGTACAATGAGCAGTTCTTC CASSQKTGPRYNEQFF
TRBJ1-1 . . 14 TRBV2 TGTGCCAGCAGCGACACGGGGGGTAACACTGAAGCTTTCTTT CASSDTGGNTEAFF
TRBJ2-7 . . 15 TRBV4-3 TGCGCCAGCAGCCAAGATCAGAGCGTCTCCTACGAGCAGTACTTC CASSQDQSVSYEQYF
TRBJ2-2 TRBD2 . 17 TRBV19 TGTGCCAGTAGTAGGCGAAGTAGCGGGGGGTTCACCGGGGAGCTGTTTTTT CASSRRSSGGFTGELFF
TRBJ1-6 . . 15 TRBV7-6 TGTGCCAGCAGCTTAGTGGTGGGCGTTAATTCACCCCTCCACTTT CASSLVVGVNSPLHF
TRBJ2-7 TRBD2 . 14 TRBV5-4 TGTGCCAGCAGCTTGAGTTTAGCGGGAGACGAGCAGTACTTC CASSLSLAGDEQYF
TRBJ1-1 . once 14 TRBV4-1 TGCGCCAGCAGCCATCAGGGATGGAGCACTGAAGCTTTCTTT CASSHQGWSTEAFF
TRBJ2-2 . . 16 TRBV7-9 TGTGCCAGCAGCATACCACAGGCTTGGAACACCGGGGAGCTGTTTTTT CASSIPQAWNTGELFF
TRBJ1-2 . . 15 TRBV28 TGTGCCAGCAGTTTAAACTTCGGGAGCTTCTATGGCTACACCTTC CASSLNFGSFYGYTF
TRBJ1-2 TRBD1 . 13 TRBV6-4 TGTGCCAGCAGTGAGACAGGGGGGTATGGCTACACCTTC CASSETGGYGYTF
TRBJ2-3 . . 15 TRBV6-6 TGTGCCAGCAGTCCCCCGAGGGAGCGGACAGATACGCAGTATTTT CASSPPRERTDTQYF
TRBJ2-1 TRBD2 . 14 TRBV7-9 TGTGCCAGCAGCTTGGGAGGGCTCTACAATGAGCAGTTCTTC CASSLGGLYNEQFF
TRBJ1-2 . . 13 TRBV7-2 TGTGCCAGCAGCTGGGGGGGCGCCTATGGCTACACCTTC CASSWGGAYGYTF
TRBJ2-7 . . 12 TRBV7-2 TGTGCCAGCAGCTTGACAGTATACGAGCAGTACTTC CASSLTVYEQYF
TRBJ2-5 TRBD2 . 18 TRBV5-1 TGCGCCAGCAGCTTAGGGACTAGCGGGATAAGGTACCAAGAGACCCAGTACTTC CASSLGTSGIRYQETQYF
TRBJ1-3 TRBD1 . 13 TRBV6-1 TGTGCCAGCCTCCGGGACAGAGGAAACACCATATATTTT CASLRDRGNTIYF
TRBJ2-7 TRBD2 . 11 TRBV20-1 TGCAGTGCCCCTCGGGAGGGAGGGATGCTCTTC CSAPREGGMLF
TRBJ1-1 TRBD1 . 14 TRBV10-2 TGCGCCAGCAGTGAGCCCGGACAGGGTAATGAAGCTTTCTTT CASSEPGQGNEAFF
TRBJ2-7 . . 14 TRBV28 TGTGCCAGCAGTTCCCCCCAGGGCGGGGACGAGCAGTACTTC CASSSPQGGDEQYF
TRBJ2-6 . few 16 TRBV5-1 TGCGCCAGCAGCTTGGCCGACAGGACTGGGGCCAACGTCCTGACTTTC CASSLADRTGANVLTF
TRBJ1-2 . . 11 TRBV28 TGTGCCAGCACAGGGGTCTATGGCTACACCTTC CASTGVYGYTF
TRBJ2-5 TRBD2 . 16 TRBV7-9 TGTGCCAGCAGCCCCGGACTAGCGGGAGGGCCTGAGACCCAGTACTTC CASSPGLAGGPETQYF
TRBJ1-2 . . 15 TRBV7-2 TGTGCCAGCAGCGTACAGGGAGAGGGGAACTATGGCTACACCTTC CASSVQGEGNYGYTF
TRBJ2-6 . . 15 TRBV30 TGTGCCTGGAGTGCCCAGACAGGTGGGGCCAACGTCCTGACTTTC CAWSAQTGGANVLTF
TRBJ2-5 TRBD2 . 16 TRBV7-9 TGTGCCAGCAGCGGGACTAGCGGGAGTTTCCAAGAGACCCAGTACTTC CASSGTSGSFQETQYF
TRBJ1-2 . . 14 TRBV30 TGTGCCTGGAGTCAAGGCAAGTCGAGGGATGGCTACACCTTC CAWSQGKSRDGYTF
TRBJ2-3 . . 14 TRBV5-4 TGTGCCAGCAGCTTGGGCACAAGCACAGATACGCAGTATTTT CASSLGTSTDTQYF
TRBJ2-1 TRBD2 . 15 TRBV9 TGTGCCAGCAGCGAGACTAGCGAACCTTACAATGAGCAGTTCTTC CASSETSEPYNEQFF